The 26 T cell receptor beta chains presented below share a single source sample, sequenced in a study of regulatory T cells in long-lasting Graves disease. Regarding time point: newly diagnosed GD, antithyroid drugs for less than 3 months. There was RNA extracted from PBMCs, and the TCR library was made from it. Arm-PCR of CDR3 regions with iRepertoire HTBI primers generated TCR beta libraries. TCRdb itself ran the multiplex PCR reads through MiXCR, one entry per CDR3 protein. Seen here are about 620,000 distinct CDR3 sequences, less than 20% observed once, and the top ten hold around a sixth. This sample was shared with a second study, whose subject was T cells in Graves' hyperthyroidism and ophthalmopathy.

This sample comprised peripheral blood mononuclear cells (PBMCs), obtained at new diagnosis, from a patient treated with antithyroid drugs. These receptors came from a woman aged 25-40 years with Graves disease.

The chain has TRBV30 and TRBJ2-2; D may be TRBD2 (5 bases). CDR1 and CDR2 from the germline V gene are GTSNPN and SVGIG (reference sequence). The V end was cut by 0 bases, the J end by 3 bases, with 17 bases between. CDR3 length: 17 amino acids. CDR3 sequence reads: CAWSVRLLAGHTGELFF. The CDR3 DNA is TGTGCCTGGAGTGTACGACTGCTAGCTGGGCACACCGGGGAGCTGTTTTTT.

A note on this clonotype: With a much larger clone just one base away, this may be a read error. Without the conserved terminal phenylalanine or tryptophan, this CDR3 likely stems from a read error. V usage is TRBV2 and J usage is TRBJ2-4; D is perhaps TRBD2 (5 bases). The end of the DNA is better explained by TRBJ2-5, so the J call may be wrong. This CDR3 is 12 amino acids long. The germline gives CDR1 SNHLY, CDR2 FYNNEI. In nucleotides, the CDR3 is TGTGCCAGCAGGCCCGGGGTGGAGACCCAGTACCTC. It yields the protein CASRPGVETQYL.

This clonotype was seen a handful of times. The chain carries TRBV9 and TRBJ2-2; 9 bases match TRBD1. This CDR3 has 16 residues. V dropped 2 bases and J dropped 6; count of bases not matched to a gene: 8. Looked up from germline, CDR1 is SGDLS and CDR2 is YYNGEE. The DNA for the CDR3 is TGTGCCAGCAGCGTCGAGGGACAGGGATTCTCCGGGGAGCTGTTTTTT. This translates into CASSVEGQGFSGELFF.

This clonotype was seen repeatedly, ten times or more. The chain recombines TRBV28 with TRBJ2-7, with D perhaps matching TRBD1 (5 bases). Germline V gene lookup returns CDR1 MDHEN and CDR2 SYDVKM. The length of the CDR3 is 11 residues. V shed 6 bases and J shed 6 bases, with 9 bases lying between them. The CDR3 reads CASRTVGEQYF. The DNA for the CDR3 is TGTGCCAGCAGGACAGTGGGCGAGCAGTACTTC.

This chain links TRBV12-3 or TRBV12-4 with TRBJ1-5, with D perhaps matching TRBD1 (5 bases). Trimming left V 6 bases short and J 4 bases short, with 16 bases between. The CDR3 extends over 15 amino acids. CDR3 nucleotide sequence: TGTGCCAGCAGGGGCGGGGGTCCCCAAAATCAGCCCCAGCATTTT. As protein: CASRGGGPQNQPQHF.

This clonotype was counted at least ten times. V and J are TRBV28 and TRBJ2-4; TRBD2 agrees at 8 bases. Trimming took 7 bases from V and 0 from J; bases not matched to a gene: 11. The germline CDR1 and CDR2 sequences are MDHEN and SYDVKM. The CDR3 is 17 residues long. CDR3 coding DNA: TGTGCCAGCATCCCCGGGGGGGGGGCACTAGCCAAAAACATTCAGTACTTC. Protein product: CASIPGGGALAKNIQYF.

J is TRBJ2-2 and V is TRBV6-1, with D perhaps matching TRBD1 or TRBD2 (5 bases each). This CDR3 is built from 13 residues. Trimming stripped 6 bases from V and 7 bases from J, with 12 bases between. The germline gives CDR1 MNHNS, CDR2 SASEGT. DNA for the CDR3: TGTGCCAGCAGCTCACTGGGGGACGGGGAGCTGTTTTTT. This sequence encodes CASSSLGDGELFF.

This clonotype was picked up many times. DNA for the CDR3: TGTGCCAGCTTGGACGGACACTATGGCTACACCTTC. Translation: CASLDGHYGYTF. The chain employs TRBV3-1 and TRBJ1-2, with unresolved D. V lost 8 bases to trimming and J lost 3 bases, with 10 bases between them. Germline V CDR1 and CDR2: LGHDT, YNNKEL (reference sequence). The CDR3 is 12 residues long. Together with reference TRBV3-1 and TRBJ1-2, the CDR3 gives the full variable domain: DTAVSQTPKYLVTQMGNDKSIKCEQNLGHDTMYWYKQDSKKFLKIMFSYNNKELIINETVPNRFSPKSPDKAHLNLHINSLELGDSAVYFCASLDGHYGYTFGSGTRLTVV.

At least ten counts were recorded for this clonotype. The V and J genes are TRBV7-2 and TRBJ2-7; weak D call: TRBD1 (6 bases). The CDR3 runs to 14 residues. From germline, CDR1 is SGHTA and CDR2 FQGNSA. V was trimmed by 5 bases and J by 2 bases, leaving 13 bases between them. CDR3 residues: CASSPHRAAYEQYF. The CDR3 DNA sequence: TGTGCCAGCAGCCCCCACAGGGCCGCCTACGAGCAGTACTTC.

The chain has TRBV10-3 and TRBJ2-5; 7 bases map to TRBD1. Germline V gene data show CDR1 as ENHRY and CDR2 as SYGVKD. The CDR3 length is 13 residues. The V segment lost 4 bases and the J segment 4 bases; nucleotides outside the gene matches: 3. DNA for the CDR3: TGTGCCATCAGTGCACAGGGGTCAGAGACCCAGTACTTC. It yields the protein CAISAQGSETQYF.

This clonotype was seen a few times. This chain uses TRBV6-5 with TRBJ1-1; weak D call: TRBD1 (5 bases). The CDR3 is made up of 16 amino acids. Trimming took 0 bases from V and 4 from J, leaving 15 bases between them. Germline CDR1 and CDR2: MNHEY and SVGAGI. CDR3 in DNA: TGTGCCAGCAGTTACTCGACTCGGGGCGTCGGCACTGAAGCTTTCTTT. Protein product: CASSYSTRGVGTEAFF.

The chain has TRBV14 and TRBJ2-1, with 13 bases fitting TRBD2. Germline V CDR1 and CDR2: SGHDN, FVKESK. The ends lost 8 bases at V and 7 bases at J; junction bases unmatched: 5. This CDR3 region has 14 residues. The CDR3 DNA reads TGTGCCAGCGGTACGGGACTAGCGGGAAATGAGCAGTTCTTC. Translating it yields CASGTGLAGNEQFF.

The chain is built from TRBV19 and TRBJ1-5; the D is unclear. This CDR3 contains 13 residues. CDR1 is LNHDA and CDR2 is SQIVND in the germline V gene (reference sequence). The V end was cut by 10 bases, the J end by 4 bases, with 14 bases between. The CDR3 is CAIATGGNQPQHF. The CDR3 DNA is TGTGCCATTGCTACCGGAGGAAATCAGCCCCAGCATTTT. Supplemented by reference TRBV19 and TRBJ1-5, the full variable domain reads DGGITQSPKYLFRKEGQNVTLSCEQNLNHDAMYWYRQDPGQGLRLIYYSQIVNDFQKGDIAEGYSVSREKKESFPLTVTSAQKNPTAFYLCAIATGGNQPQHFGDGTRLSIL.

The chain has TRBV19 and TRBJ2-7; 10 nucleotides align to TRBD2. CDR1 and CDR2 (germline): LNHDA, SQIVND (reference sequence). V lost 4 bases and J lost 8; bases outside the gene matches: 8. This CDR3 has 14 residues. The CDR3 region has the DNA TGTGCCAGTAGTAAATCCGGACTAGCGGCAAAGCAGTACTTC. The encoded protein is CASSKSGLAAKQYF. Supplemented by reference TRBV19 and TRBJ2-7, the full variable domain reads DGGITQSPKYLFRKEGQNVTLSCEQNLNHDAMYWYRQDPGQGLRLIYYSQIVNDFQKGDIAEGYSVSREKKESFPLTVTSAQKNPTAFYLCASSKSGLAAKQYFGPGTRLTVT.

The sample holds a few counts of this clonotype. The chain uses TRBV6-5 and TRBJ1-2, with 9 positions matching TRBD1. V lost 0 bases and J lost 13; bases outside the gene matches: 9. From germline, CDR1 is MNHEY and CDR2 SVGAGI. The CDR3 contains 14 residues. The CDR3 DNA is TGTGCCAGCAGTTACTCGACCTACAGGGGGCAATTCACCTTC. Translating it yields CASSYSTYRGQFTF.

The table lists this clonotype with many counts. The V and J genes are TRBV28 and TRBJ2-3; 10 positions match TRBD2. The V gene's germline CDR1 is MDHEN and CDR2 SYDVKM. This CDR3 region has 15 residues. J was trimmed by 0 bases and V by 5 bases; bases with no gene match: 2. In DNA, the CDR3 is TGTGCCAGCAGTGAGACTAGCGGGAGCACAGATACGCAGTATTTT. It encodes CASSETSGSTDTQYF.

The chain couples TRBV11-2 to TRBJ2-7; 9 bases line up with TRBD2. CDR1 is SGHAT, CDR2 FQNNGV, per germline. The CDR3 consists of 14 residues. V shed 6 bases, J shed 7 bases, and the junction held 10 bases outside the gene matches. The CDR3 loop reads CASRPPGLAAEQYF. Written as DNA, the CDR3 is TGTGCCAGCAGACCCCCGGGACTAGCTGCTGAGCAGTACTTC.

In its sample, this clonotype was seen a few times. This sequence joins TRBV25-1 and TRBJ2-5; 8 bases line up with TRBD1. J gave up 1 base and V 2 bases, and 6 bases lay outside the gene matches. Germline CDR1 MGHDK, CDR2 SYGVNS. The CDR3 length is 16 residues. CDR3 residues: CASSEAGGVTQETQYF. CDR3 coding DNA: TGTGCCAGCAGTGAAGCAGGGGGCGTCACCCAAGAGACCCAGTACTTC. Looking up the rest from reference TRBV25-1 and TRBJ2-5 gives the full variable domain: EADIYQTPRYLVIGTGKKITLECSQTMGHDKMYWYQQDPGMELHLIHYSYGVNSTEKGDLSSESTVSRIRTEHFPLTLESARPSHTSQYLCASSEAGGVTQETQYFGPGTRLLVL.

Only a few counts were recorded for this clonotype. The V gene is TRBV25-1, the J gene TRBJ2-2; 7 bases map to TRBD1. CDR3 length: 13 amino acids. From germline, CDR1 is MGHDK and CDR2 SYGVNS. The trim removed 8 bases at V and 8 bases at J, leaving 8 bases unmatched. The CDR3 region has the DNA TGTGCCAGCGAGACAGGGTACAGAGGGGAGCTGTTTTTT. It yields the protein CASETGYRGELFF.

The genes are TRBV7-3 and TRBJ1-1, with 10 positions matching TRBD1. The J segment lost 4 bases and the V segment lost 5 bases, leaving 10 bases of the junction unmatched. CDR1 SGHTA and CDR2 FQGTGA come from the germline V gene. This CDR3 region has 16 residues. This CDR3 is CASSPWGDRGGTEAFF. CDR3 nucleotide sequence: TGTGCCAGCAGCCCTTGGGGGGACAGGGGTGGCACTGAAGCTTTCTTT.

The V call is TRBV18, the J call TRBJ1-6; unclear D gene. Germline assignment: CDR1 KGHSH and CDR2 LQKENI. This CDR3 spans 15 amino acids. V lost 5 bases and J lost 10, with 18 bases in between. Written as DNA, the CDR3 is TGTGCCAGCTCATCTGATACTCAACTTGCCTCACCCCTCCACTTT. This codes for CASSSDTQLASPLHF.

This clonotype was found a few times. The chain recombines TRBV30 with TRBJ2-3, with 12 bases aligning to TRBD2. V shed 1 base, J shed 5 bases, and the junction held 7 bases outside the gene matches. Germline V gene data show CDR1 as GTSNPN and CDR2 as SVGIG (reference sequence). The CDR3 runs 16 residues. The CDR3 DNA reads as TGTGCCTGGAGTGCTCTAGCGGGAGGGCCGGGAGATACGCAGTATTTT. Protein sequence: CAWSALAGGPGDTQYF.

This clonotype was detected many times. This sequence joins TRBV7-2 and TRBJ2-1, with unresolved D. CDR1 is SGHTA, CDR2 FQGNSA, per germline. With 1 base removed from V and 3 bases from J, the gap between germline ends came to 10 bases. This CDR3 spans 15 amino acids. The CDR3 loop reads CASSLDRLSYNEQFF. CDR3 bases: TGTGCCAGCAGCTTAGATCGACTGAGCTACAATGAGCAGTTCTTC. Full variable domain (missing parts from reference TRBV7-2 and TRBJ2-1): GAGVSQSPSNKVTEKGKDVELRCDPISGHTALYWYRQSLGQGLEFLIYFQGNSAPDKSGLPSDRFSAERTGGSVSTLTIQRTQQEDSAVYLCASSLDRLSYNEQFFGPGTRLTVL.

This clonotype was recorded many times. The rearrangement links TRBV11-3 to TRBJ1-1, with 10 nucleotides matching TRBD1. The CDR3 is made up of 13 amino acids. The V segment lost 3 bases and the J segment 10 bases; nucleotides outside the gene matches: 5. Germline CDR1 SGHNT, CDR2 YENEEA. CDR3 residues: CASSLTGGAGAFF. Written as DNA, the CDR3 is TGTGCCAGCAGCTTGACAGGGGGCGCCGGAGCTTTCTTT.

This clonotype was counted many times. V and J are TRBV27 and TRBJ1-1; 8 bases agree with TRBD1. With V trimmed by 6 bases and J by 2 bases, 8 bases remained unmatched. Germline assignment: CDR1 MNHEY and CDR2 SMNVEV (reference sequence). The CDR3 runs to 15 residues. The CDR3 DNA reads as TGTGCCAGCAGCACAGGGGGGACAGGAAACACTGAAGCTTTCTTT. Encoded protein: CASSTGGTGNTEAFF.

This clonotype has only a few counts. The rearrangement links TRBV10-3 to TRBJ2-1; 9 nucleotides align to TRBD1. The CDR3 totals 15 residues. After removal of 2 bases from V and 5 bases from J, the junction contained 4 bases not matched to a gene. The germline V gene encodes CDR1 ENHRY and CDR2 SYGVKD. The CDR3 sequence: CAISEPGQGHNEQFF. CDR3 DNA: TGTGCCATCAGTGAGCCGGGACAGGGACACAATGAGCAGTTCTTC.